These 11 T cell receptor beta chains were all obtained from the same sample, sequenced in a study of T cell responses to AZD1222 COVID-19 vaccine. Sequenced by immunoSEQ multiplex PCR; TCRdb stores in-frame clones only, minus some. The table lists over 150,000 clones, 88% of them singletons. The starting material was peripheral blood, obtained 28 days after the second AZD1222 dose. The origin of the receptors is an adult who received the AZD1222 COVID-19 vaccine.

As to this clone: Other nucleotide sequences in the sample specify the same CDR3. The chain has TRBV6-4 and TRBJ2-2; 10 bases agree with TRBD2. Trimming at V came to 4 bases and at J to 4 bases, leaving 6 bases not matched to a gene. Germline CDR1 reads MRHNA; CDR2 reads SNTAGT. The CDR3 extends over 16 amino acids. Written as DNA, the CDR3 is TGTGCCAGCAGTGTTCTAGCGGGGGTCTCCACCGGGGAGCTGTTTTTT. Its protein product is CASSVLAGVSTGELFF.

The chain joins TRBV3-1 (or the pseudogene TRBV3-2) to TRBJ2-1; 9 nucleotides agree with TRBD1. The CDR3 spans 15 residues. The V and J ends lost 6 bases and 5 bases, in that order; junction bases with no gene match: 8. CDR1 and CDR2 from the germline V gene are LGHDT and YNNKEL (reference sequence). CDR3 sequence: CASSRDRAHHNEQFF. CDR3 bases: TGTGCCAGCAGTCGGGACAGGGCACACCACAATGAGCAGTTCTTC.

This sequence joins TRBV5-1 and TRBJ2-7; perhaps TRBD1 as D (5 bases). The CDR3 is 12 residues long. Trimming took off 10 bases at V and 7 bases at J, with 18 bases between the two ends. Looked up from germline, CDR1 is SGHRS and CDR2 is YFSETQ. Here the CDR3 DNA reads TGCGCCCATGACAGCAACCACGCGGAGCAGTACTTC. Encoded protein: CAHDSNHAEQYF.

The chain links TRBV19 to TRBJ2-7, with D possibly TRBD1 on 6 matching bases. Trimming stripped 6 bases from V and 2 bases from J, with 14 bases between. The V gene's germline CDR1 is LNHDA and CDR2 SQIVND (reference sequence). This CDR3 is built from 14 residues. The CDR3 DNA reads TGTGCCAGTAGCCAAAGACAGGCCCCCTACGAGCAGTACTTC. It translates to CASSQRQAPYEQYF.

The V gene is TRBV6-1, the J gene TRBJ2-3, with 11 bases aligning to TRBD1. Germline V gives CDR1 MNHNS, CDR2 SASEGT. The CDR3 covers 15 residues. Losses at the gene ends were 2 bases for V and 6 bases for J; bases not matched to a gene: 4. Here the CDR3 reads CASSEWTGGSDTQYF. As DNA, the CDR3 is TGTGCCAGCAGTGAATGGACAGGGGGCTCGGATACGCAGTATTTT.

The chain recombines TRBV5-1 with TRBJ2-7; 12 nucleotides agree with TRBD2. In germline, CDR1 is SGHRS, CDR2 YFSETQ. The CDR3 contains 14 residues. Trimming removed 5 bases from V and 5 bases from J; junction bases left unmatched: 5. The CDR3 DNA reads TGCGCCAGCAGGGAGGGACTAGCGGGCGACGAGCAGTACTTC. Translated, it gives CASREGLAGDEQYF.

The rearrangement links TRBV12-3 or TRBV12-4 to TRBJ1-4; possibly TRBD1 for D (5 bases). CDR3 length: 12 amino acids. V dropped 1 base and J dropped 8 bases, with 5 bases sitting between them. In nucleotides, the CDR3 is TGTGCCAGCAGTTTAGGGGACGAAAAACTGTTTTTT. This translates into CASSLGDEKLFF.

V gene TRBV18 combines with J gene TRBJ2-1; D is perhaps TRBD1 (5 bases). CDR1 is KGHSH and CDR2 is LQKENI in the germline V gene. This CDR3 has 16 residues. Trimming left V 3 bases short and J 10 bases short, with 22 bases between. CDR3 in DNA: TGTGCCAGCTCACCTGACGGACAAGGCTTATGGGGAGAGCAGTTCTTC. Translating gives CASSPDGQGLWGEQFF.

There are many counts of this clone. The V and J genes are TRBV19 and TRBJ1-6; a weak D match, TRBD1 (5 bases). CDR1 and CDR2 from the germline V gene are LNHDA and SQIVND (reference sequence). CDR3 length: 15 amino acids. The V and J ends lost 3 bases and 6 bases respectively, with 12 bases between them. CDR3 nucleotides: TGTGCCAGTAGTATGGACACCATGACTAATTCACCCCTCCACTTT. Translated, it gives CASSMDTMTNSPLHF.

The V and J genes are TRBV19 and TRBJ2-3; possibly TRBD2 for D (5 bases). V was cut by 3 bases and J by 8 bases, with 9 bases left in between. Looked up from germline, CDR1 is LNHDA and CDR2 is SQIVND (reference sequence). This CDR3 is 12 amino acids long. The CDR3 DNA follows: TGTGCCAGTAGTATCGGGATATCTACGCAGTATTTT. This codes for CASSIGISTQYF.

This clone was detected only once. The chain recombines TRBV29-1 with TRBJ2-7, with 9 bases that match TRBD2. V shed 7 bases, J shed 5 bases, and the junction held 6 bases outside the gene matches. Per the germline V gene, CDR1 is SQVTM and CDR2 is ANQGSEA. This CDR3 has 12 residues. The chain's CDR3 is CSARGGRNEQYF. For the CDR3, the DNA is TGCAGCGCGCGGGGGGGCCGCAACGAGCAGTACTTC.